This paragraph covers one T cell receptor beta chain sequence. The data originate from a study of blood T cell repertoires in COVID-19. Across the study: Acute-phase and convalescent COVID-19 samples originated in the United States, Italy and Spain. PBMCs, B-cell-depleted T cells, or T cells provided the cDNA or gDNA that made up the material.

Original data processing: Quantification of nucleated cells was approximated via reference gene primer amplification. Measured with immunoSEQ multiplex PCR; TCRdb has only the in-frame clones, and not every one. V and J calls and clone size come straight from that table; D and trimming were deduced from the DNA. The sample has roughly 120,000 clones; approximately 82% are singletons. The sample taken for sequencing was peripheral blood. This sequence was found in a woman of 80 years or more with active or convalescent COVID-19.

The CDR3 here is CASSDEEDGNYGYTF. Written as DNA, the CDR3 is TGTGCCAGCAGTGACGAGGAGGACGGAAACTATGGCTACACCTTC. The genes are TRBV7-9 and TRBJ1-2; D remains unclear. The CDR3 totals 15 residues. V was pared by 6 bases and J by 2 bases, with 16 bases between. Germline CDR1 SEHNR, CDR2 FQNEAQ (reference sequence).